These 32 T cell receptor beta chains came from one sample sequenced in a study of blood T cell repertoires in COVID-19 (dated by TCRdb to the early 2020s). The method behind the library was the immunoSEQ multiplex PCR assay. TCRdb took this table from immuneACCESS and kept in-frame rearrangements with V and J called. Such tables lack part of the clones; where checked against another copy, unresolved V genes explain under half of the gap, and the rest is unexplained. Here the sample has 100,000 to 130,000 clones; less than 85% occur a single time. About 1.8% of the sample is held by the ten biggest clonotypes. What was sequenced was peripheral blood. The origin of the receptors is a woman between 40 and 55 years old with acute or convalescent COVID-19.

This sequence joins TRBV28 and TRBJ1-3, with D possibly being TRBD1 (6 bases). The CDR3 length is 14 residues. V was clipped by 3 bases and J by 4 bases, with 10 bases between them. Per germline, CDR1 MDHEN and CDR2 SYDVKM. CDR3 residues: CASSFTGLGNTIYF. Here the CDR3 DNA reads TGTGCCAGCAGTTTCACAGGGCTAGGAAACACCATATATTTT.

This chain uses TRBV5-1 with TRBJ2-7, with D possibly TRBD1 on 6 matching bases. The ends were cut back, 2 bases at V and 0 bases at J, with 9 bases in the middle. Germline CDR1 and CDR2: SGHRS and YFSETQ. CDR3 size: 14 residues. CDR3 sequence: CASSLGDNSYEQYF. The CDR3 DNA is TGCGCCAGCAGCTTAGGGGACAACTCCTACGAGCAGTACTTC.

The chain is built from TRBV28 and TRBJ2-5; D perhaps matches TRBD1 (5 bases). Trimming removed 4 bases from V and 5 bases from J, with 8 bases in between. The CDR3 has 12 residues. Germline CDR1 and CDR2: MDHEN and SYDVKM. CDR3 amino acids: CASSWTLETQYF. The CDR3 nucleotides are TGTGCCAGCAGTTGGACATTGGAGACCCAGTACTTC. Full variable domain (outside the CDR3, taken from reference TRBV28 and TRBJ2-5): DVKVTQSSRYLVKRTGEKVFLECVQDMDHENMFWYRQDPGLGLRLIYFSYDVKMKEKGDIPEGYSVSREKKERFSLILESASTNQTSMYLCASSWTLETQYFGPGTRLLVL.

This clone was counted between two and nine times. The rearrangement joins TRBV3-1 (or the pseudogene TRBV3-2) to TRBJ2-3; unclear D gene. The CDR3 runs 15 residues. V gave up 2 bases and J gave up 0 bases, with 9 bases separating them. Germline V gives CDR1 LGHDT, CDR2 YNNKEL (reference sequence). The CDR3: CASSQFRMSTDTQYF. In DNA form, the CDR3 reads TGTGCCAGCAGCCAATTCAGGATGAGCACAGATACGCAGTATTTT.

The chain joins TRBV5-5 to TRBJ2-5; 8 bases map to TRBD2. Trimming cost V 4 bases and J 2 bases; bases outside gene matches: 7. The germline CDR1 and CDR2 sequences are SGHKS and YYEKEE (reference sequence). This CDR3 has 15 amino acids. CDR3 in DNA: TGTGCCAGCAGCCGAGAGCGGGGGAGGCAAGAGACCCAGTACTTC. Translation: CASSRERGRQETQYF.

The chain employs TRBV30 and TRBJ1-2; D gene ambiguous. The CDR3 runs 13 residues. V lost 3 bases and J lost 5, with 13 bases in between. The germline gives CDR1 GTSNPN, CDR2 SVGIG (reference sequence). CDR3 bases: TGTGCCTGGAGCCTGAGGCGGGGATATGGCTACACCTTC. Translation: CAWSLRRGYGYTF.

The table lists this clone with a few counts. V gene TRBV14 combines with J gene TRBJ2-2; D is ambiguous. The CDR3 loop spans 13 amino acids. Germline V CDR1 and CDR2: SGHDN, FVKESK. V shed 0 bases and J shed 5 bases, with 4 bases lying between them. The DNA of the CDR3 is TGTGCCAGCAGCCAAGATCGGACCGGGGAGCTGTTTTTT. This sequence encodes CASSQDRTGELFF. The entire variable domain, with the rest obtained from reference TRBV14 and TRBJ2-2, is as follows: EAGVTQFPSHSVIEKGQTVTLRCDPISGHDNLYWYRRVMGKEIKFLLHFVKESKQDESGMPNNRFLAERTGGTYSTLKVQPAELEDSGVYFCASSQDRTGELFFGEGSRLTVL.

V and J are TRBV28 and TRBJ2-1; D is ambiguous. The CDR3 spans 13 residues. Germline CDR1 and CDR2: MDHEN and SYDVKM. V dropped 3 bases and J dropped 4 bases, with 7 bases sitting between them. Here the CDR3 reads CASSLTRYNEQFF. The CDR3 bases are TGTGCCAGCAGTTTGACACGTTACAATGAGCAGTTCTTC.

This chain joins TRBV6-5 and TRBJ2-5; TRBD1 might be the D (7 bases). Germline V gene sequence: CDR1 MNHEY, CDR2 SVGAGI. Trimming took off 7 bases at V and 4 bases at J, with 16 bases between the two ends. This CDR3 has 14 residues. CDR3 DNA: TGTGCCAGCACCCGCGGAGGGGGCATAGAGACCCAGTACTTC. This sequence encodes CASTRGGGIETQYF.

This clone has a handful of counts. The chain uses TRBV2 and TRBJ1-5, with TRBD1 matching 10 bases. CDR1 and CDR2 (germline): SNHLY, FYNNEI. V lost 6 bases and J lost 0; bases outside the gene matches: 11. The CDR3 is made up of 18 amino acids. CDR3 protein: CASRPRDRGLYSNQPQHF. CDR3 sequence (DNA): TGTGCCAGCAGACCCCGGGACAGGGGACTTTATAGCAATCAGCCCCAGCATTTT.

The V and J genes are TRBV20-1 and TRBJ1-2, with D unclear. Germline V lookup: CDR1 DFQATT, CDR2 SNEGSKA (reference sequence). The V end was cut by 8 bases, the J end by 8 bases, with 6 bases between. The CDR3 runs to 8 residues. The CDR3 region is CSTDGYTF. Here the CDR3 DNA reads TGCAGTACAGACGGCTACACCTTC.

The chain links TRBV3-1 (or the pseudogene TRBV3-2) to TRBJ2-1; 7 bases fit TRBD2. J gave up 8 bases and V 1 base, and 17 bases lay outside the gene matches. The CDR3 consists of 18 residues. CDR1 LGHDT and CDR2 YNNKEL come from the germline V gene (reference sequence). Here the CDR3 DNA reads TGTGCCAGCAGCCAAGTGCGGTCTAGCGGACGGAAGGGCGATGAGCAGTTCTTC. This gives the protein CASSQVRSSGRKGDEQFF.

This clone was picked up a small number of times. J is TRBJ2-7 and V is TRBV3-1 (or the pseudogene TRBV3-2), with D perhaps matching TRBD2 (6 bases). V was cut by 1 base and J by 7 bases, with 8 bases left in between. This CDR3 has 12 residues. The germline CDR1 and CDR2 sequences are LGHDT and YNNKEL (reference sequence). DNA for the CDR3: TGTGCCAGCAGCCAAGTGGAGGGGGAGCAGTACTTC. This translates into CASSQVEGEQYF.

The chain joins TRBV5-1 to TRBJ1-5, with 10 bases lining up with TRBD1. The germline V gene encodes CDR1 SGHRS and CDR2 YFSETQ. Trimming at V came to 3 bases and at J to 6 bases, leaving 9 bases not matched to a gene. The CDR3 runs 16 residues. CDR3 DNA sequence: TGCGCCAGCAGCTCACCGACAGGGGGCAATGGTCAGCCCCAGCATTTT. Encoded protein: CASSSPTGGNGQPQHF.

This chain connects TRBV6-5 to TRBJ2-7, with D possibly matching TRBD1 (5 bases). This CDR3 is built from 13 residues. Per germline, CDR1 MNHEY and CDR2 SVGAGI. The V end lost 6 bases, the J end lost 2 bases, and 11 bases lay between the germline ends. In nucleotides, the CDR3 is TGTGCCAGCAGCCAGGGATCCCCCTACGAGCAGTACTTC. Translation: CASSQGSPYEQYF.

CDR3 sequence: CASHQLGGDHNEQFF. Written as DNA, the CDR3 is TGTGCCAGTCATCAACTGGGGGGGGACCACAATGAGCAGTTCTTC. The J gene is TRBJ2-1, the V gene TRBV28; 7 nucleotides line up with TRBD2. J was trimmed by 5 bases and V by 9 bases; bases with no gene match: 13. Germline-derived CDR1 and CDR2 are MDHEN and SYDVKM. The CDR3 sequence is 15 residues long.

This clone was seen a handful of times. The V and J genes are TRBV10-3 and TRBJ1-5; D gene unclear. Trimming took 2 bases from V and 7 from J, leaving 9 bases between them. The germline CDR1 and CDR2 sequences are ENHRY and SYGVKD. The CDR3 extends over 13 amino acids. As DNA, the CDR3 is TGTGCCATCAGTGAGGAAACAGTGCAGCCCCAGCATTTT. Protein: CAISEETVQPQHF.

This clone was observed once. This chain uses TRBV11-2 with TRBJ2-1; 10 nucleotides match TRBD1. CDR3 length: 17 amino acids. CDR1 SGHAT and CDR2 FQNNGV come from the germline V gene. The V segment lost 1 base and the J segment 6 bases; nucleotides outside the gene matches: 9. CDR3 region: CASSLAGQGFPGNEQFF. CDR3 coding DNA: TGTGCCAGCAGCTTAGCGGGACAGGGGTTCCCGGGCAATGAGCAGTTCTTC.

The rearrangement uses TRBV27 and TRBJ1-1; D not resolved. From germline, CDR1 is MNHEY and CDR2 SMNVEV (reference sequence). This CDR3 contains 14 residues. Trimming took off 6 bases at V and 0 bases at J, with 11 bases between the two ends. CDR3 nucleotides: TGTGCCAGCAGGATACAGACAATGAACACTGAAGCTTTCTTT. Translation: CASRIQTMNTEAFF.

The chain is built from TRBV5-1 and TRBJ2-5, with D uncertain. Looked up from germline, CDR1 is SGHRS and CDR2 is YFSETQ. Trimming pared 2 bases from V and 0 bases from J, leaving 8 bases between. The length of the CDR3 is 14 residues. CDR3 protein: CASSLNQNQETQYF. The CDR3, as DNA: TGCGCCAGCAGCTTAAACCAGAACCAAGAGACCCAGTACTTC.

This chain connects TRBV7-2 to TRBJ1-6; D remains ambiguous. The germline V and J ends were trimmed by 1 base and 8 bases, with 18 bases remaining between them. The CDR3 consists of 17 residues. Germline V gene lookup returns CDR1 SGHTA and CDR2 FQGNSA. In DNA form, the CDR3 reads TGTGCCAGCAGCTTAGTAAATATTGAGGATAAGGATTCACCCCTCCACTTT. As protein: CASSLVNIEDKDSPLHF.

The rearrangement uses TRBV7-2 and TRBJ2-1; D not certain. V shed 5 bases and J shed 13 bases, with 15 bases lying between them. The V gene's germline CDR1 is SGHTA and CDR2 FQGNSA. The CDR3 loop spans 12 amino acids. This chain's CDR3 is CASSPNSVEQFF. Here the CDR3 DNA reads TGTGCCAGCAGCCCGAATAGTGTCGAACAGTTCTTC.

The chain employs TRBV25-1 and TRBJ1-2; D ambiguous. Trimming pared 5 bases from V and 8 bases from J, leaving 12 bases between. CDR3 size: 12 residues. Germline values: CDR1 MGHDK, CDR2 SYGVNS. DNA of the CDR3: TGTGCCAGCAGTAAACCCACACGAGGCTACACCTTC. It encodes CASSKPTRGYTF.

CDR3 coding DNA: TGTGCCAGTAGTCAGGGACTACTCAATGAGCAGTTCTTC. Its translation is CASSQGLLNEQFF. The V and J genes are TRBV19 and TRBJ2-1, with 7 positions matching TRBD2. CDR3 length equals 13 residues. The germline V gene encodes CDR1 LNHDA and CDR2 SQIVND (reference sequence). J lost 6 bases, V lost 5 bases, and 4 bases had no gene match.

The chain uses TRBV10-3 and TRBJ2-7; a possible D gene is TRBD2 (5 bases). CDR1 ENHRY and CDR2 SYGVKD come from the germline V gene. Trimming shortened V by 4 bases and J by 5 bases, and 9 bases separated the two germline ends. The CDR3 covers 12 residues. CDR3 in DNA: TGTGCCATCAGTGGGAACGGGGACGAGCAGTACTTC. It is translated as CAISGNGDEQYF.

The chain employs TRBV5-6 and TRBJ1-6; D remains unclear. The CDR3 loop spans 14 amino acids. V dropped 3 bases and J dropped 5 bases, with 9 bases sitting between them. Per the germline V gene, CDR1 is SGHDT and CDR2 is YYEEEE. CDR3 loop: CASSSYTDNSPLHF. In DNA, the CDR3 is TGTGCCAGCAGCTCATATACGGATAATTCACCCCTCCACTTT.

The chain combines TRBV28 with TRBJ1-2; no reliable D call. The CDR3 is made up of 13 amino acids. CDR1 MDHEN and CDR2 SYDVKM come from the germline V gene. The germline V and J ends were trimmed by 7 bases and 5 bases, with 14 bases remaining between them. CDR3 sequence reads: CASNMRDLYGYTF. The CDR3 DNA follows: TGTGCCAGCAATATGAGGGATCTATATGGCTACACCTTC.

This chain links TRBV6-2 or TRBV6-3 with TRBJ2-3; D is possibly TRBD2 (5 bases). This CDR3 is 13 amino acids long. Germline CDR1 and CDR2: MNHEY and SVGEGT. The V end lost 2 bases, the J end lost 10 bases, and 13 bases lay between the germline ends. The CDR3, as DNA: TGTGCCAGCAGTTACGGGTCACCGGGATCGCAGTATTTT. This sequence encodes CASSYGSPGSQYF.

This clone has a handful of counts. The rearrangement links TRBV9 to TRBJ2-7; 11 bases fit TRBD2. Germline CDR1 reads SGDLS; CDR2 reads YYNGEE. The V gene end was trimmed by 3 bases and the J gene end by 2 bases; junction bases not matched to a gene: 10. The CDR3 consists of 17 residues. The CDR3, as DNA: TGTGCCAGCAGCGCGACAGGGGTTAGCGGGGGGGCCTACGAGCAGTACTTC. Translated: CASSATGVSGGAYEQYF.

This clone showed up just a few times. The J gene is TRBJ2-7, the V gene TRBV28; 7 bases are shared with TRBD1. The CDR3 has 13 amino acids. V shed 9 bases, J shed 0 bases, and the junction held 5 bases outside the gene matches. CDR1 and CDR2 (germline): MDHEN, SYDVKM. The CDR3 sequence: CASRQGSSYEQYF. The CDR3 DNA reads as TGTGCCAGTAGACAGGGCAGCTCCTACGAGCAGTACTTC. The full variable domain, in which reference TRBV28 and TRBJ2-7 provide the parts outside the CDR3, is DVKVTQSSRYLVKRTGEKVFLECVQDMDHENMFWYRQDPGLGLRLIYFSYDVKMKEKGDIPEGYSVSREKKERFSLILESASTNQTSMYLCASRQGSSYEQYFGPGTRLTVT.

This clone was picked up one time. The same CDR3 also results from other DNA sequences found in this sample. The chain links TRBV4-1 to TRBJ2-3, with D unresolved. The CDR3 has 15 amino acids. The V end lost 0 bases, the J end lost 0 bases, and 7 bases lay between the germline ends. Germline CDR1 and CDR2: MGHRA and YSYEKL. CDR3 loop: CASSQDPLSTDTQYF. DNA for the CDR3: TGCGCCAGCAGCCAAGATCCCCTAAGCACAGATACGCAGTATTTT.

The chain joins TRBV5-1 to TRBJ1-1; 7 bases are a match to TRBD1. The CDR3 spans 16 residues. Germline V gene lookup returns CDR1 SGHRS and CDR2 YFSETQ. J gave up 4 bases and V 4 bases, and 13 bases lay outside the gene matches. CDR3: CASSPPGTPGGTEAFF. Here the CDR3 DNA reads TGCGCCAGCAGCCCCCCGGGGACTCCAGGGGGCACTGAAGCTTTCTTT.